These T cell receptor beta chains were read from a single sample in a study of yellow fever vaccine responses in identical twins. Using its own MiXCR run on the RT-PCR reads, TCRdb lists one record per CDR3 protein. Here the sample spans 800 to 1,100 distinct CDR3 sequences, approximately 84% being singletons. Sequencing was performed on T cells from blood (PBMCs), unsorted or a sorted subset (not recorded which), taken before or after yellow fever vaccination (not recorded which). The receptor set was obtained from a female donor who received the yellow fever vaccine. CDR3s include the opening cysteine and the closing phenylalanine or tryptophan. A D gene is named only where the DNA matches it firmly. A clone size is listed for some rows: how often the clone was seen (once, few, many), or a class if it is expanded.

cdr3_nt cdr3_aa j_call v_call clone_size d_call
TGTGCCAGCAGCCAAAGCGCCGGGGAGCTGTTTTTT CASSQSAGELFF TRBJ2-2 TRBV7-9 - -
TGCAGTGCTAGAGGCCGTTTGGACAATGAGCAGTTCTTC CSARGRLDNEQFF TRBJ2-1 TRBV20-1 - -
TGCAGCGTTGGGGGAGAGGTCGAGCAGTACTTC CSVGGEVEQYF TRBJ2-7 TRBV29-1 few -
TGTGCCAGCAGCTTTCGGAGTGTGAACACTGAAGCTTTCTTT CASSFRSVNTEAFF TRBJ1-1 TRBV7-9 - -
TGTGCCAGCAGCTTAGGCAGGGCTACCACCTACGAGCAGTACTTC CASSLGRATTYEQYF TRBJ2-7 TRBV11-3 - -
TGTGCCTGGTCGTATGGGGGCAATCAGCCCCAGCATTTT CAWSYGGNQPQHF TRBJ1-5 TRBV30 few -
TGTGCCAGCAGCGTGGGACAGTTCTACGAGCAGTACTTC CASSVGQFYEQYF TRBJ2-7 TRBV7-2 - TRBD1
TGTGCCAGTAGTATTGCTGCAAACAATGAGCAGTTCTTC CASSIAANNEQFF TRBJ2-1 TRBV19 - -
TGTGCCAGCCGAGAGGGACTAACCTACGAGCAGTACTTC CASREGLTYEQYF TRBJ2-7 TRBV7-9 - TRBD2
TGTGCCAGCAGTGTAGATAGCGGGACCTACGAGCAGTACTTC CASSVDSGTYEQYF TRBJ2-7 TRBV6-1 - TRBD2
TGCGCCAGCAGCCAAGGCAGCTTAAGAGCAGGCTACGTATCTTCCTTT CASSQGSLRAGYVSSF TRBJ1-1 TRBV4-3 - -
TGTGCCAGCAGCGCGATTCGGGGGGTCTACACCTTC CASSAIRGVYTF TRBJ1-2 TRBV11-1 - -
TGTGCCAGCAGCTTAACCCGACTAGTGAGCGAGCAGTACTTC CASSLTRLVSEQYF TRBJ2-7 TRBV7-3 - -
TGTGCCAGCAACAGAAACAATGAGCAGTTCTTC CASNRNNEQFF TRBJ2-1 TRBV28 - -
TGTGCCAGCAGTCTAAGGACGGCGAACACTGAAGCTTTCTTT CASSLRTANTEAFF TRBJ1-1 TRBV12-3/TRBV12-4 - -
TGTGCCAGCAGCGTCCGGGACAGGGTCACAGATACGCAGTATTTT CASSVRDRVTDTQYF TRBJ2-3 TRBV9 few TRBD1
TGCGCCAGCAGCCAAGTAGGGAACACTGAAGCTTTCTTT CASSQVGNTEAFF TRBJ1-1 TRBV4-3 - -
TGTGCCAGCAGCCAAGAAGACAGTATGTACCAAGAGACCCAGTACTTC CASSQEDSMYQETQYF TRBJ2-5 TRBV4-2 once -
TGTGCCAGCTCTCGGGGATTCACTGAAGCTTTCTTT CASSRGFTEAFF TRBJ1-1 TRBV3-1 - -
TGTGCCAGCAGTTGGGGCAAACAGGGTATAAACACTGAAGCTTTCTTT CASSWGKQGINTEAFF TRBJ1-1 TRBV12-3/TRBV12-4 - -
TGTGCCAGCAGCCGGACAGGAGGCTCCGAGCAGTACTTC CASSRTGGSEQYF TRBJ2-7 TRBV7-6 - TRBD1
TGTGCCAGCAGCTTAGGTGACAGGTCGGGGGAGCTGTTTTTT CASSLGDRSGELFF TRBJ2-2 TRBV11-2 - -
TGTGCCAGCAGCTTCGGCAGGGGGGGGACTGAAGCTTTCTTT CASSFGRGGTEAFF TRBJ1-1 TRBV11-1 - TRBD1
TGTGCCAGCAGCTCTCGTAGCGGGAGGGCAGGCAATGAGCAGTTCTTC CASSSRSGRAGNEQFF TRBJ2-1 TRBV7-8 - TRBD2
TGTGCCAGCAGTTACCAGGCAGCACATTCACCCCTCCACTTT CASSYQAAHSPLHF TRBJ1-6 TRBV6-5 - -
TGTGCCAGCAGCTTAGGCCGAGGGAAATATGGCTACACCTTC CASSLGRGKYGYTF TRBJ1-2 TRBV7-4 - -
TGTGCCAGCAGCTTGGCAGGGGGGAATGAGCAGTTCTTC CASSLAGGNEQFF TRBJ2-1 TRBV5-4 - -
TGCGCCAGCAGTCAGACTAGCGGTCCGGCTTCGGTTTACAATGAGCAGTTCTTC CASSQTSGPASVYNEQFF TRBJ2-1 TRBV23-1 few TRBD2
TGTGCCAGCAGAGACCCAATAGCCAAAAACATTCAGTACTTC CASRDPIAKNIQYF TRBJ2-4 TRBV2 - -
TGCAGTGCTAGTATCAGGGAGACTGAAGCTTTCTTT CSASIRETEAFF TRBJ1-1 TRBV20-1 - -
TGTGCCAGCAGCTTAGTATCCGGGGGCGGAGAGACCCAGTACTTC CASSLVSGGGETQYF TRBJ2-5 TRBV13 - -
TGTGCCAGCAGCTTATCGTATGGCAGGGAGAGCTCTGGGGCCAACGTCCTGACTTTC CASSLSYGRESSGANVLTF TRBJ2-6 TRBV11-1 - -
TGCAGTGCTAGAGATCTCCAGGGCAGGCCTGAAGCTTTCTTT CSARDLQGRPEAFF TRBJ1-1 TRBV20-1 - -
TGTGCCAGCAGCTTAGACAGCTCCTACGAGCAGTACTTC CASSLDSSYEQYF TRBJ2-7 TRBV7-2 - -
TGTGCCAGCAGCCTCCGGGACGATGGCTACACCTTC CASSLRDDGYTF TRBJ1-2 TRBV4-2 few -
TGCGCCAGCAGTGAGCCGGGAGGAAATTCACCCCTCCACTTT CASSEPGGNSPLHF TRBJ1-6 TRBV10-1 - -
TGTGCCAGCAGCCTGTTGGAGGGGTTTCCAGAGACCCAGTACTTC CASSLLEGFPETQYF TRBJ2-5 TRBV3-1 - -
TGTGCCAGCAGCCAATCTGCCAGCGAGCAGTACTTC CASSQSASEQYF TRBJ2-7 TRBV11-1 - -
TGCGCCAGCAGCCCAAGCCTACTCCAGGGGAAAAACATTCAGTACTTC CASSPSLLQGKNIQYF TRBJ2-4 TRBV4-3 - -
TGTGCCAGCAGCGTTTATGCAGATACGCAGTATTTT CASSVYADTQYF TRBJ2-3 TRBV11-1 - -